Listed below are T cell receptor beta chains from one sample, sequenced in a study of Graves' ophthalmopathy and Graves' hyperthyroidism. TCRdb used MiXCR to reprocess the multiplex PCR reads, holding one entry per CDR3 protein. The data contain over a million distinct CDR3 sequences, about two fifths of them singletons. The sequencing input was peripheral blood or thyroid tissue (not recorded which). These receptors all stem from an adult man with Graves' hyperthyroidism. The CDR3 runs from the conserved cysteine through the conserved F or W. The D gene is left open where the match is weak. Some rows mark clone size as missing; the rest say once, few, many or name a class of expanded clone.

clone_size | j_call | d_call | v_call | cdr3_nt | cdr3_aa
many | TRBJ2-5 | . | TRBV29-1 | TGCAGCTCAGGGGGGTCAGGGGGAGATAAGACCCAGTACTTC | CSSGGSGGDKTQYF
many | TRBJ1-1 | . | TRBV5-1 | TGCGCCAGCGGGGAGAGGGCAGGCACTGAAGCTTTCTTT | CASGERAGTEAFF
many | TRBJ2-7 | TRBD1 | TRBV5-1 | TGCGCCAGCAGCTTGGATCTGAGACAGGGTCGTTACTTC | CASSLDLRQGRYF
. | TRBJ2-2 | TRBD2 | TRBV29-1 | TGCAGCGTCCTTAGCGGGAACACTGGGGAGCTGTTTTTT | CSVLSGNTGELFF
. | TRBJ2-7 | . | TRBV7-2 | TGTGCCAGCAGCTTAGGAGTGACAAGTTCCTACGAGCAGTACTTC | CASSLGVTSSYEQYF
few | TRBJ2-5 | . | TRBV4-3 | TGCGCCAGCAGCCAAGAACCCGGGGCCAAAGAGACCCAGTACTTC | CASSQEPGAKETQYF
. | TRBJ1-5 | . | TRBV20-1 | TGCAGTGCTAGAGATCCCGGCGACGTTCAGCCCCAGCATTTT | CSARDPGDVQPQHF
many | TRBJ2-5 | . | TRBV11-2 | TGTGCCAGCAGCAAAAAAGAGACCCAGTACTTC | CASSKKETQYF
. | TRBJ1-2 | TRBD1 | TRBV6-5 | TGTGCCAGCAGTTCCGGGACAGGGGGCACGGCTAACTATGGCTACACCTTC | CASSSGTGGTANYGYTF
many | TRBJ2-7 | . | TRBV7-2 | TGTGCCAGCAGCTTAGATCAGGCCTCCTACGAGCAGTACTTC | CASSLDQASYEQYF
many | TRBJ1-1 | . | TRBV12-3/TRBV12-4 | TGTGCCAGCAGTTTACTCCAGCGTGGAGCTTTCTTT | CASSLLQRGAFF
many | TRBJ1-1 | . | TRBV10-3 | TGTGCCATCAGGAGTGGGGGTGGACCGATGGGGACTGAAGCTTTCTTT | CAIRSGGGPMGTEAFF
. | TRBJ2-7 | TRBD1 | TRBV5-1 | TGCGCCAGCAGCCCGACAGGGAACGGGCAGTACTTC | CASSPTGNGQYF
. | TRBJ1-5 | TRBD1 | TRBV7-2 | TGTGCCAGCAGCTTCCCTCAGGAGGCGCCCACAGGGGGTCAGCCCCAGCATTTT | CASSFPQEAPTGGQPQHF
. | TRBJ2-2 | . | TRBV7-9 | TGTGCCGAGGGTTCGGAAGTGACGAACACCGGGGAGCTGTCTTGG | CAEGSEVTNTGELSW
. | TRBJ1-5 | . | TRBV15 | TGTGCCACCCGGACAGACCAAGAGACCCAGCATTTT | CATRTDQETQHF
few | TRBJ1-2 | . | TRBV10-3 | TGTGCCATCATATCAGAACCGGGGGCTAACTATGGCTACACCTTC | CAIISEPGANYGYTF
. | TRBJ1-1 | . | TRBV25-1 | TGTGCCAGCAGTTTCCCTGCCTGGAGCGCTGAAGCTTTCTTT | CASSFPAWSAEAFF
. | TRBJ1-2 | . | TRBV20-1 | TGCAGTGTCCCATCTGCAGGGGTAGCTAACTATGGCTACACCTTC | CSVPSAGVANYGYTF
. | TRBJ1-6 | . | TRBV5-6 | TGTGCCAGCAGCCTCGGGGATCGGGGGTCGAATTCACCCCTCCACTTT | CASSLGDRGSNSPLHF
many | TRBJ2-5 | . | TRBV5-1 | TGCGCCAGCAGCTTCGACTACAAGGAGGGACAGTACTTC | CASSFDYKEGQYF
few | TRBJ1-5 | . | TRBV12-3/TRBV12-4 | TGTGCCAGCAGTTTAGTCGGCGGACAGAGCAATCAGCCCCAGCATTTT | CASSLVGGQSNQPQHF
few | TRBJ2-7 | . | TRBV6-1 | TGTGCCAGCAGTGAAGTTAGGGGGGGAGGTGAGCAGTACTTC | CASSEVRGGGEQYF
many | TRBJ1-5 | . | TRBV16 | TGTGCCAGCAGCCAATTGCAGGCGCGGCAGCCCCAGCATTTT | CASSQLQARQPQHF
. | TRBJ2-5 | . | TRBV7-6 | TGTGCCAGCAGCTTAGGGCCGGGGTTCATAGAGACCCAGTACTTC | CASSLGPGFIETQYF
. | TRBJ2-7 | . | TRBV4-3 | TGCGCCAGCAGCCAAGATCGCGATACAGGCTCCTACGAGCAGTACTTC | CASSQDRDTGSYEQYF
many | TRBJ2-7 | . | TRBV10-3 | TGTGCCATCAAAGGCGAGGGGCTTGGTGAGCAGTACTTC | CAIKGEGLGEQYF
many | TRBJ1-1 | . | TRBV9 | TGTGCCAGCAGCAGGGCAGGGGATTCTGAAGCTTTCTTT | CASSRAGDSEAFF
many | TRBJ1-2 | TRBD1 | TRBV6-5 | TGTGCCAGCAGTTACCGTATGGGACAGGGCGTTGGCTACACCTTC | CASSYRMGQGVGYTF
. | TRBJ1-4 | . | TRBV20-1 | TGCAGTGCTAGAGAATGGGGGGGTGGGGAAAAACTGTTTTTT | CSAREWGGGEKLFF
many | TRBJ2-2 | . | TRBV24-1 | TGTGCCACCAGTTCGGGGATTATCGGGGAGCTGTTTTTT | CATSSGIIGELFF